This T cell receptor beta chain was sequenced during a study of blood T cell repertoires in COVID-19. This CDR3 has 16 amino acids. Germline assignment: CDR1 SGDLS and CDR2 YYNGEE. V shed 0 bases, J shed 3 bases, and the junction held 3 bases outside the gene matches. Measured with immunoSEQ multiplex PCR; TCRdb has only the in-frame clones, and not every one. The repertoire consists of a few hundred thousand clones, with around 85% occurring once and the leading ten covering about 8.1%. Source material: peripheral blood. The chain links TRBV9 to TRBJ2-7; 13 nucleotides line up with TRBD2. The origin of this receptor is an elderly man with acute or convalescent COVID-19. In DNA form, the CDR3 reads TGTGCCAGCAGCGTAGGAGGGACTAGCGGGATCTACGAGCAGTACTTC. Its translation is CASSVGGTSGIYEQYF.